This T cell receptor (beta chain) was captured in a study of T-cell reconstitution after alpha-beta-depleted transplantation in children. Unique molecular identifiers were incorporated when the TCRbeta library was constructed. MiXCR, applied by TCRdb to the PCR reads, yields one record per CDR3 protein. The sample lists hundreds of thousands of distinct CDR3 sequences; approximately 10% were seen once. Ten or more counts support this clonotype. The trim removed 5 bases at V and 5 bases at J, leaving 7 bases unmatched. The CDR3 consists of 15 residues. CDR1 SEHNR and CDR2 FQNEAQ come from the germline V gene (reference sequence).

This clonotype originated in a human donor who donated a stem cell graft to a child with acute myeloid leukemia. This chain links TRBV7-9 with TRBJ2-3; 10 nucleotides agree with TRBD2. Here the sequenced sample was PBMCs from the stem cell graft donor, taken from the stem cell graft. The CDR3 DNA sequence: TGTGCCAGCAGCCGGACTAGCGGAGACAGAGATACGCAGTATTTT. Translation: CASSRTSGDRDTQYF.